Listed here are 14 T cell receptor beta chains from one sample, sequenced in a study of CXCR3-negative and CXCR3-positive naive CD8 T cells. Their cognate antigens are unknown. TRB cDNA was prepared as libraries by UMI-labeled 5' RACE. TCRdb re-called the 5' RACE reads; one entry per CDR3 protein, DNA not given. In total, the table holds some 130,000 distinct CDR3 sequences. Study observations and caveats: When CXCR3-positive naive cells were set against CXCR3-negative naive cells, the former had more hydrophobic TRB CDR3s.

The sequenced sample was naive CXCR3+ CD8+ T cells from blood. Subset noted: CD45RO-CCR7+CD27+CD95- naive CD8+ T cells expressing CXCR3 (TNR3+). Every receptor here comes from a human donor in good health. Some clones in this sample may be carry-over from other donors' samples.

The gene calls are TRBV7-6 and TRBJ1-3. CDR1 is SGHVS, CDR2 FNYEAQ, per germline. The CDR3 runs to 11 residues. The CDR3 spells CAGRSGNTIYF.

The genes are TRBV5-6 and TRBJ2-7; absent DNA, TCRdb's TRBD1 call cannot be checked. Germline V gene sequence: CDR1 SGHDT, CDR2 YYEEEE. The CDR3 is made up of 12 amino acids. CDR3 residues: CASSPGSYEQYF.

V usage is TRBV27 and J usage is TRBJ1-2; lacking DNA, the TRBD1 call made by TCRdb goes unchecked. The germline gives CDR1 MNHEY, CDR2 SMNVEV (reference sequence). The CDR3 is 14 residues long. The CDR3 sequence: CASSYTGGGYGYTF.

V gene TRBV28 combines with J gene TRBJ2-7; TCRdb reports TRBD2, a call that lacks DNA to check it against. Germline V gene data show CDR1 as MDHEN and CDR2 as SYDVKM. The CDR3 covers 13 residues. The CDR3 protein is CARRDAGNYEQYF.

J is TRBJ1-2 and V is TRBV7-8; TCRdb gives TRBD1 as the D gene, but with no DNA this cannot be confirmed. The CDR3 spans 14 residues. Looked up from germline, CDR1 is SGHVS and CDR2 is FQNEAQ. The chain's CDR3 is CASSSDRGNDGYTF.

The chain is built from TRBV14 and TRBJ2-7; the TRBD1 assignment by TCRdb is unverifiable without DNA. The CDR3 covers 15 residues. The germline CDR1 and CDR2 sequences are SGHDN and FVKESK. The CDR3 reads CASSQDRQGVREQYF.

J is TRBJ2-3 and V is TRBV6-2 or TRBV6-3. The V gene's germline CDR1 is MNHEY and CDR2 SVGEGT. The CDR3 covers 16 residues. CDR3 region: CASSYSSEVPTDTQYF.

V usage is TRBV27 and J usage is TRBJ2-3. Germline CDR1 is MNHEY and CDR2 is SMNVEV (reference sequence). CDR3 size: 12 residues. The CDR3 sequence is CASSLLRGTQYF.

CDR3 region: CASSLGQGADTQYF. This rearrangement joins TRBV7-7 to TRBJ2-3; TCRdb picks TRBD1, but there is no DNA to check that call. Germline lookup yields CDR1 SSHAT and CDR2 FNYEAQ (reference sequence). The CDR3 is 14 residues long.

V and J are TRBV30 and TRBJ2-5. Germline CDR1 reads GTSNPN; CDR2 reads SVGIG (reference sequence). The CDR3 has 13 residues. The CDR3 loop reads CAWSGDSEETQYF.

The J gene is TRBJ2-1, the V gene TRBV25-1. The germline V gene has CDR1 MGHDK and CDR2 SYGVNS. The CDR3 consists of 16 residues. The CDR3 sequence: CASSELEGSSYNEQFF. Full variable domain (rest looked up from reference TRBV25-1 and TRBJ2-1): EADIYQTPRYLVIGTGKKITLECSQTMGHDKMYWYQQDPGMELHLIHYSYGVNSTEKGDLSSESTVSRIRTEHFPLTLESARPSHTSQYLCASSELEGSSYNEQFFGPGTRLTVL.

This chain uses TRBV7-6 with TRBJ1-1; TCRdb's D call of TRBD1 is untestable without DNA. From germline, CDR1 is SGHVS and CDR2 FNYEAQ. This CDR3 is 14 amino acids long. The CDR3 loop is CASSNPDMNTEAFF.

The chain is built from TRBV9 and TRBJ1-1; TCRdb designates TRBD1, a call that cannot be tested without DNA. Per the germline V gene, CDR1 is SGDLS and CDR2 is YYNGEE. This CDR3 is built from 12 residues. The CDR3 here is CASSPGNTEAFF.

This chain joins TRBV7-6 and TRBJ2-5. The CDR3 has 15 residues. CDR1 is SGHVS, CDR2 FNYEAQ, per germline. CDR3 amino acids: CASSLGVLWGETQYF.